A single sample is the source of the 8 T cell receptor beta chains below, sequenced in a study of memory CD8 T cells in hepatitis C reinfection. Time point in this sample: pre-reinfection, 55 to 20 weeks before reinfection detection. TCR sequencing was done directly ex vivo on sorted cells, without expansion in vitro. TCRdb keeps only in-frame clones here, not all; method: immunoSEQ multiplex PCR. This table holds tens of thousands of clones, roughly 91% found once. Specimen: naive CD8+ T cells sorted from blood. These receptors all come from a man younger than 35 with hepatitis C virus infection.

This clone appeared a few times. The chain uses TRBV4-1 and TRBJ2-2, with D tentatively TRBD1 (6 bases). V gave up 0 bases and J gave up 6 bases, with 11 bases separating them. This CDR3 has 15 residues. Germline V CDR1 and CDR2: MGHRA, YSYEKL. DNA for the CDR3: TGCGCCAGCAGCCAAGATCGAGGGGGATCCGGGGAGCTGTTTTTT. This encodes CASSQDRGGSGELFF.

The chain couples TRBV2 to TRBJ2-3, with D unclear. The germline V gene encodes CDR1 SNHLY and CDR2 FYNNEI. V was clipped by 3 bases and J by 6 bases, with 7 bases between them. This CDR3 is 12 amino acids long. The CDR3 sequence: CASSESLDTQYF. CDR3 nucleotide sequence: TGTGCCAGCAGTGAGTCATTGGATACGCAGTATTTT.

This clone has just one count. The chain has TRBV12-5 and TRBJ1-6; D possibly corresponds to TRBD1 (5 bases). V shed 7 bases and J shed 10 bases, with 20 bases lying between them. This CDR3 is 15 amino acids long. In germline, CDR1 is LGHNT, CDR2 FRNRAP. The CDR3 reads CASAPLGRGDSPLHF. The CDR3 DNA is TGTGCTAGTGCCCCTCTGGGGAGGGGAGACTCACCCCTCCACTTT.

The V gene is TRBV11-2, the J gene TRBJ2-5; a weak D match, TRBD2 (5 bases). V shed 0 bases and J shed 3 bases, with 26 bases lying between them. Per the germline V gene, CDR1 is SGHAT and CDR2 is FQNNGV. CDR3 length: 20 residues. The CDR3 protein is CASSLDLLGPPGRNEETQYF. The CDR3 nucleotides read TGTGCCAGCAGCTTAGATCTACTAGGTCCTCCCGGACGCAACGAAGAGACCCAGTACTTC. Drawing the rest from reference TRBV11-2 and TRBJ2-5, the complete variable domain is EAGVAQSPRYKIIEKRQSVAFWCNPISGHATLYWYQQILGQGPKLLIQFQNNGVVDDSQLPKDRFSAERLKGVDSTLKIQPAKLEDSAVYLCASSLDLLGPPGRNEETQYFGPGTRLLVL.

This chain links TRBV27 with TRBJ1-6; the D gene is possibly TRBD1 (5 bases). V lost 5 bases to trimming and J lost 7 bases, with 12 bases between them. Germline CDR1 MNHEY, CDR2 SMNVEV (reference sequence). The CDR3 runs 14 residues. Written as DNA, the CDR3 is TGTGCCAGCAGTATCTCAGGGCCAAATTCACCCCTCCACTTT. This gives the protein CASSISGPNSPLHF.

V and J are TRBV27 and TRBJ2-1; 8 nucleotides agree with TRBD2. J lost 6 bases, V lost 8 bases, and 12 bases had no gene match. This CDR3 contains 15 residues. The V gene's germline CDR1 is MNHEY and CDR2 SMNVEV (reference sequence). In nucleotides, the CDR3 is TGTGCCAGCTCCTCTCGCAGCGGGGGCCTCAATGAGCAGTTCTTC. This gives the protein CASSSRSGGLNEQFF.

This clone was picked up one time. V usage is TRBV10-2 and J usage is TRBJ2-1; a possible D gene is TRBD1 (6 bases). This CDR3 is built from 13 residues. V was pared by 2 bases and J by 6 bases, with 8 bases between. Germline values: CDR1 WSHSY, CDR2 SAAADI. CDR3 sequence (DNA): TGCGCCAGCAGTGAGGGGACAATCAATGAGCAGTTCTTC. Translated: CASSEGTINEQFF.

The chain links TRBV5-1 to TRBJ2-5, with 9 bases identical to TRBD1. The trim removed 4 bases at V and 0 bases at J, leaving 10 bases unmatched. The CDR3 is 17 residues long. Germline lookup yields CDR1 SGHRS and CDR2 YFSETQ. CDR3 sequence: CASSPEGTGSYQETQYF. For the CDR3, the DNA is TGCGCCAGCAGCCCGGAGGGGACAGGGTCCTACCAAGAGACCCAGTACTTC.